Listed below are T cell receptor beta chains from one sample, sequenced in a study of cytomegalovirus exposure and HLA in healthy donors. Assay: immunoSEQ multiplex PCR; the TCRdb copy retains only in-frame clones and omits some. This sample has 150,000 to 200,000 clones; 79% occur once, and the top ten carry roughly 1.5%. Sequencing input: PBMCs. These receptors were obtained from a woman aged 45-59 years in good health and CMV-seronegative. Each CDR3 is given with its conserved first and last residue. The order of the fields is J gene, V gene, D gene, clone size, CDR3 DNA, CDR3 protein. The D gene is left open where the match is weak. A row's size may be missing; if present it is once, few, many or a size class.

j_gene: TRBJ2-2
v_gene: TRBV7-9
d_gene: TRBD1
abundance: NA
CDR3nt: TGTTCCAGCAGCTTCCAAGGCAGGACAGGGGGTTTTGACACCGGGGAGCTGTTTTTT
CDR3aa: CSSSFQGRTGGFDTGELFF

j_gene: TRBJ1-2
v_gene: TRBV6-1
d_gene: TRBD1
abundance: once
CDR3nt: TGTGCCAGCAGGAGCCCCAGGGGGGAGGCCTATGGCTACACCTTC
CDR3aa: CASRSPRGEAYGYTF

j_gene: TRBJ1-2
v_gene: TRBV11-2
d_gene: TRBD1
abundance: NA
CDR3nt: TGTGCCAGCAGCTTATACGCAGGGGGCAACTATGGCTACACCTTC
CDR3aa: CASSLYAGGNYGYTF

j_gene: TRBJ2-7
v_gene: TRBV18
d_gene: NA
abundance: NA
CDR3nt: TGTGCCAGCTCACCAAGGCGGGCCTACGAGCAGTACTTC
CDR3aa: CASSPRRAYEQYF

j_gene: TRBJ1-3
v_gene: TRBV4-3
d_gene: NA
abundance: NA
CDR3nt: TGCGCCAGCAGCCAAGAAGCCAGGGGCATGAGAAACACCATATATTTT
CDR3aa: CASSQEARGMRNTIYF

j_gene: TRBJ1-2
v_gene: TRBV7-2
d_gene: NA
abundance: NA
CDR3nt: TGTGCCAGCAGCGTGACACAAGCAGCTAACTATGGCTACACCTTC
CDR3aa: CASSVTQAANYGYTF

j_gene: TRBJ1-1
v_gene: TRBV28
d_gene: TRBD1
abundance: NA
CDR3nt: TGTGCCAGCAGGGCAGGACAGGGGGGATGGGACACTGAAGCTTTCTTT
CDR3aa: CASRAGQGGWDTEAFF

j_gene: TRBJ1-4
v_gene: TRBV15
d_gene: NA
abundance: NA
CDR3nt: TGTGCCACCCGGGAGGGTGCCTTTAATGAAAAACTGTTTTTT
CDR3aa: CATREGAFNEKLFF

j_gene: TRBJ2-7
v_gene: TRBV7-7
d_gene: NA
abundance: NA
CDR3nt: TGTGCTAGCAGCCAGGGTCCAGGTGCGACGGACGAGCAGTACTTC
CDR3aa: CASSQGPGATDEQYF

j_gene: TRBJ1-2
v_gene: TRBV5-1
d_gene: NA
abundance: NA
CDR3nt: TGCGCCAGCGCGGGGACCCCGGGTAACTATGGCTACACCTTC
CDR3aa: CASAGTPGNYGYTF

j_gene: TRBJ2-7
v_gene: TRBV10-2
d_gene: NA
abundance: NA
CDR3nt: TGCGCCAGCAGTACCAGTTACGAGCAGTACTTC
CDR3aa: CASSTSYEQYF

j_gene: TRBJ2-7
v_gene: TRBV4-2
d_gene: NA
abundance: NA
CDR3nt: TGTGCCAGCAGCCAGGATGGGGGCATGGCGAGGTCCTACGAGCAGTACTTC
CDR3aa: CASSQDGGMARSYEQYF

j_gene: TRBJ1-6
v_gene: TRBV5-6
d_gene: TRBD1
abundance: NA
CDR3nt: TGTGCCAGCAGCTGGGGGGACAGGGTTTCACCCCTCCACTTT
CDR3aa: CASSWGDRVSPLHF

j_gene: TRBJ2-3
v_gene: TRBV19
d_gene: NA
abundance: NA
CDR3nt: TGTGCCAGTAGTATTGGGAGCCCTCCAGATACGCAGTATTTT
CDR3aa: CASSIGSPPDTQYF

j_gene: TRBJ2-1
v_gene: TRBV15
d_gene: NA
abundance: few
CDR3nt: TGTGCCACCAGCAGAGTTCGGTCAACCGGGGACAATGAGCAGTTCTTC
CDR3aa: CATSRVRSTGDNEQFF

j_gene: TRBJ2-7
v_gene: TRBV4-1
d_gene: NA
abundance: NA
CDR3nt: TGCGCCAGCAGCCAAGATCATGCAGGGCTCTCCTACGAGCAGTACTTC
CDR3aa: CASSQDHAGLSYEQYF

j_gene: TRBJ1-3
v_gene: TRBV7-9
d_gene: NA
abundance: NA
CDR3nt: TGTGCCAGCAGCTTAGGAGGCCAGAGCTCTGGAAACACCATATATTTT
CDR3aa: CASSLGGQSSGNTIYF

j_gene: TRBJ2-3
v_gene: TRBV18
d_gene: TRBD1
abundance: NA
CDR3nt: TGTGCCAGCTCACCCCCAAGGGGGCAGGGGCCCACAGATACGCAGTATTTT
CDR3aa: CASSPPRGQGPTDTQYF

j_gene: TRBJ1-1
v_gene: TRBV7-6
d_gene: TRBD1
abundance: NA
CDR3nt: TGTGCCAGCAGCCAGGGACAGTCGAACACTGAAGCTTTCTTT
CDR3aa: CASSQGQSNTEAFF

j_gene: TRBJ2-4
v_gene: TRBV27
d_gene: NA
abundance: NA
CDR3nt: TGTGCCAGCAGTCTCACAGGGTTTAAAAACATTCAGTACTTC
CDR3aa: CASSLTGFKNIQYF

j_gene: TRBJ1-2
v_gene: TRBV27
d_gene: NA
abundance: NA
CDR3nt: TGTGCCAGCAGGGGCAGGGAAGGCTTAAGCTATGGCTACACCTTC
CDR3aa: CASRGREGLSYGYTF

j_gene: TRBJ2-7
v_gene: TRBV18
d_gene: NA
abundance: once
CDR3nt: TGTGCCAGCTCACCTACCAGCGGGCCTACCTACGAGCAGTACTTC
CDR3aa: CASSPTSGPTYEQYF

j_gene: TRBJ2-1
v_gene: TRBV6-1
d_gene: TRBD1
abundance: few
CDR3nt: TGTGCCAGCCTGGGGACAGGGGACAATGAGCAGTTCTTC
CDR3aa: CASLGTGDNEQFF

j_gene: TRBJ1-1
v_gene: TRBV2
d_gene: NA
abundance: few
CDR3nt: TGTGCCAGCAGGGGAGAGCTTCTTATGAACACTGAAGCTTTCTTT
CDR3aa: CASRGELLMNTEAFF

j_gene: TRBJ1-5
v_gene: TRBV4-3
d_gene: NA
abundance: NA
CDR3nt: TGCGCCAGCAGCCTCTCGGGAAGCAATCAGCCCCAGCATTTT
CDR3aa: CASSLSGSNQPQHF

j_gene: TRBJ1-6
v_gene: TRBV5-6
d_gene: NA
abundance: once
CDR3nt: TGTGCCAGCAGCTTGTGGGCAGACAATTCACCCCTCCACTTT
CDR3aa: CASSLWADNSPLHF

j_gene: TRBJ2-7
v_gene: TRBV6-1
d_gene: TRBD1
abundance: once
CDR3nt: TGTGCCAGCAGATCGACAGGGGGCAAGGACGAGCAGTACTTC
CDR3aa: CASRSTGGKDEQYF

j_gene: TRBJ2-1
v_gene: TRBV7-9
d_gene: TRBD1
abundance: NA
CDR3nt: TGTGCCAGCAGGGACAGGGGGAATGAGCAGTTCTTC
CDR3aa: CASRDRGNEQFF

j_gene: TRBJ1-2
v_gene: TRBV7-2
d_gene: NA
abundance: NA
CDR3nt: TGTGCCAGCAGCTTGGCCGGGCAGGGAAGCTATGGCTACACCTTC
CDR3aa: CASSLAGQGSYGYTF

j_gene: TRBJ2-1
v_gene: TRBV5-8
d_gene: NA
abundance: NA
CDR3nt: TGTGCCAGCAGCTTGTCCGGACGCGGGCCAAACAATGAGCAGTTCTTC
CDR3aa: CASSLSGRGPNNEQFF

j_gene: TRBJ2-6
v_gene: TRBV5-4
d_gene: NA
abundance: once
CDR3nt: TGTGCCAGCAGCTTGAGCGGCGGGGCCCGCTCTGGGGCCAACGTCCTGACTTTC
CDR3aa: CASSLSGGARSGANVLTF

j_gene: TRBJ2-1
v_gene: TRBV7-9
d_gene: NA
abundance: NA
CDR3nt: TGTGCCAGCAGCCCTAGAGGGGAGCAGTTCTTC
CDR3aa: CASSPRGEQFF

j_gene: TRBJ1-1
v_gene: TRBV5-1
d_gene: TRBD1
abundance: few
CDR3nt: TGCGCCAGCAGTTCCCTGACAGGGGCGTCGATTATGAACACTGAAGCTTTCTTT
CDR3aa: CASSSLTGASIMNTEAFF

j_gene: TRBJ2-7
v_gene: TRBV28
d_gene: TRBD1
abundance: NA
CDR3nt: TGTGCCAGCAGTTTTCTATTCGGGGGACAGGGGGCTAAAGAGCAGTACTTC
CDR3aa: CASSFLFGGQGAKEQYF

j_gene: TRBJ1-1
v_gene: TRBV4-3
d_gene: NA
abundance: NA
CDR3nt: TGCGCCAGCAGCCTCACGAGTGGGAGAGCTGAAGCTTTCTTT
CDR3aa: CASSLTSGRAEAFF

j_gene: TRBJ2-7
v_gene: TRBV9
d_gene: NA
abundance: NA
CDR3nt: TGTGCCAGCAGCGGGACTAACTCCTACGAGCAGTACTTC
CDR3aa: CASSGTNSYEQYF

j_gene: TRBJ2-2
v_gene: TRBV4-1
d_gene: NA
abundance: few
CDR3nt: TGCGCCACTAACGGGGGGAACACCGGGGAGCTGTTTTTT
CDR3aa: CATNGGNTGELFF

j_gene: TRBJ1-5
v_gene: TRBV6-6
d_gene: TRBD1
abundance: NA
CDR3nt: TGTGCCAGCAGTTACCGACAGGGGAGCAATCAGCCCCAGCATTTT
CDR3aa: CASSYRQGSNQPQHF

j_gene: TRBJ2-1
v_gene: TRBV29-1
d_gene: TRBD2
abundance: NA
CDR3nt: TGCAGCGTTGTTCAGCGGGAGGGCCGTGGCTCCTACAATGAGCAGTTCTTC
CDR3aa: CSVVQREGRGSYNEQFF

j_gene: TRBJ1-4
v_gene: TRBV9
d_gene: NA
abundance: NA
CDR3nt: TGTGCCAGCAGCGTAGAACAGGGCGTTAATGAAAAACTGTTTTTT
CDR3aa: CASSVEQGVNEKLFF

j_gene: TRBJ2-1
v_gene: TRBV7-2
d_gene: TRBD1
abundance: NA
CDR3nt: TGTGCCAGCAGAGCAGGACAGGGGGCTTACAATGAGCAGTTCTTC
CDR3aa: CASRAGQGAYNEQFF

j_gene: TRBJ1-5
v_gene: TRBV2
d_gene: TRBD1
abundance: few
CDR3nt: TGTGCCAGCAGGGACAGGGTTGGGGGCAATCAGCCCCAGCATTTT
CDR3aa: CASRDRVGGNQPQHF

j_gene: TRBJ2-5
v_gene: TRBV19
d_gene: TRBD2
abundance: NA
CDR3nt: TGTGCCAGTAGACTAGCGGGAGGGGAGACCCAGTACTTC
CDR3aa: CASRLAGGETQYF